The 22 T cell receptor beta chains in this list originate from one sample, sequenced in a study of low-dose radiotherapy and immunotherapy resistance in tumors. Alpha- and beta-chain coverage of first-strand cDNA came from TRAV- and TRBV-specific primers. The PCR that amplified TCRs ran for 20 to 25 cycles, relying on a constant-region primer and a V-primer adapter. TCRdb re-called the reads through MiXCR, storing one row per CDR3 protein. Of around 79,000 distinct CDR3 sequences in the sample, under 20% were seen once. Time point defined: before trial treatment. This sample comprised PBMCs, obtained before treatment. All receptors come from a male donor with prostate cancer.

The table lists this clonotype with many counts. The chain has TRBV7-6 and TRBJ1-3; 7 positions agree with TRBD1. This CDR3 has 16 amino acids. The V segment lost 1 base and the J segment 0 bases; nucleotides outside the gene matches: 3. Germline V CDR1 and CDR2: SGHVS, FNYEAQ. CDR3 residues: CASSLEGQDSGNTIYF. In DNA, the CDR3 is TGTGCCAGCAGCTTAGAAGGACAGGACTCTGGAAACACCATATATTTT.

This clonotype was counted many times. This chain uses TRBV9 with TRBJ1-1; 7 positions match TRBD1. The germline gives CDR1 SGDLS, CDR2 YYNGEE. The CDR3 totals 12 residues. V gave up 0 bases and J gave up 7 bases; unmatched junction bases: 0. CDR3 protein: CASSVDRGEAFF. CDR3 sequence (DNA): TGTGCCAGCAGCGTAGACAGGGGTGAAGCTTTCTTT.

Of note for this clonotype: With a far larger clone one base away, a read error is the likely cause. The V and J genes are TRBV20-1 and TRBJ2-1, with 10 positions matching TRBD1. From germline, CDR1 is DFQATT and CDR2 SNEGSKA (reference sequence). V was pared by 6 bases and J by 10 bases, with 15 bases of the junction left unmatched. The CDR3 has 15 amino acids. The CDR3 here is CSAPTPGQGLDEQFF. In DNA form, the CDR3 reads TGCAGTGCGCCTACCCCGGGACAGGGGTTAGACGAGCAGTTCTTC.

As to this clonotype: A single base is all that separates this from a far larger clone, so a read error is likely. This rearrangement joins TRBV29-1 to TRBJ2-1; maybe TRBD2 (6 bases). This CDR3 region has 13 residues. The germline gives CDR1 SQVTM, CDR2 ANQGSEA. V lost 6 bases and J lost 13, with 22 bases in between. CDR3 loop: CSVVEMVRGTQFF. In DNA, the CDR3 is TGCAGCGTCGTCGAGATGGTCCGGGGGACCCAGTTCTTC.

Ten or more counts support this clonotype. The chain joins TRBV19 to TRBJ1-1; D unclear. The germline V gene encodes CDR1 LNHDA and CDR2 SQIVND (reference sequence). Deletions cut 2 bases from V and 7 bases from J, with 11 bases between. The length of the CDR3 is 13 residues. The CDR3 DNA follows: TGTGCCAGTAGTATACGAGCAGGAGGTGAAGCTTTCTTT. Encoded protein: CASSIRAGGEAFF. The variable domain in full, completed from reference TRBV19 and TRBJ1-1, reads DGGITQSPKYLFRKEGQNVTLSCEQNLNHDAMYWYRQDPGQGLRLIYYSQIVNDFQKGDIAEGYSVSREKKESFPLTVTSAQKNPTAFYLCASSIRAGGEAFFGQGTRLTVV.

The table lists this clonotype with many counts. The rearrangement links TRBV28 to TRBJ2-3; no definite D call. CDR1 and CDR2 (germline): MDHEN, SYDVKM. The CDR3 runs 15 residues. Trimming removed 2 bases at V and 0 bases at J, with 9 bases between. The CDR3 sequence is CASSLVVASTDTQYF. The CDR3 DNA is TGTGCCAGCAGTTTAGTGGTGGCTAGCACAGATACGCAGTATTTT.

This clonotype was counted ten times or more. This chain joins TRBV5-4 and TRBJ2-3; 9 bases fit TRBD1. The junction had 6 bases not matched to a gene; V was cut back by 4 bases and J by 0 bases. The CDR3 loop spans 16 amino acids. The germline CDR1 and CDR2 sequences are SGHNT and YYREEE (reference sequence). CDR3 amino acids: CASSRGQGSSTDTQYF. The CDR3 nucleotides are TGTGCCAGCAGCAGGGGACAGGGTTCTAGCACAGATACGCAGTATTTT.

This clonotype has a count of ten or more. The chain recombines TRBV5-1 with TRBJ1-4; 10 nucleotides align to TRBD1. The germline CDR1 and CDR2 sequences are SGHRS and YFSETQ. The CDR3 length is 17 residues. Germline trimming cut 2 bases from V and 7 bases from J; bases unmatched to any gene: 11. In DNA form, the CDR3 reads TGCGCCAGCAGCTTTGGGACAGGGGAGATCGTCAGTGAAAAACTGTTTTTT. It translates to CASSFGTGEIVSEKLFF.

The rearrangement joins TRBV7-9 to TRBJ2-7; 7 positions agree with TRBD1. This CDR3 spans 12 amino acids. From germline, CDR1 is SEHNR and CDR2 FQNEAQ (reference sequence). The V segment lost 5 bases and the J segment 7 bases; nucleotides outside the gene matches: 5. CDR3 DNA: TGTGCCAGCAGCCTGCCGGGACAGGAGCAGTACTTC. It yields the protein CASSLPGQEQYF.

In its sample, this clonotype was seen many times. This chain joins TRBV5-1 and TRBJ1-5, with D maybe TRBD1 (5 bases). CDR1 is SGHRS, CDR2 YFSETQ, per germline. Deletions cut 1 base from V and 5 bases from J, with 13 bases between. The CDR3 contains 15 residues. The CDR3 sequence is CASSLSPTEDQPQHF. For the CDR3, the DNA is TGCGCCAGCAGCTTGTCCCCGACAGAAGATCAGCCCCAGCATTTT.

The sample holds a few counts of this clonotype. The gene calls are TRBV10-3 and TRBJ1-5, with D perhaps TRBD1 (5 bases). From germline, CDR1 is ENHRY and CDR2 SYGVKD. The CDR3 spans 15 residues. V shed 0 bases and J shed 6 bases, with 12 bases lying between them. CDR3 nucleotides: TGTGCCATCAGTGAGTCTGGAGGGGTTGGTCAGCCCCAGCATTTT. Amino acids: CAISESGGVGQPQHF.

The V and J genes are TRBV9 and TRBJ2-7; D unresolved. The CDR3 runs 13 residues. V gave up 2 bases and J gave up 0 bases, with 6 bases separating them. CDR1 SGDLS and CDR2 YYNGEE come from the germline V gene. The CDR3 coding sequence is TGTGCCAGCAGCGTGGCATCCTCCTACGAGCAGTACTTC. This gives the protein CASSVASSYEQYF.

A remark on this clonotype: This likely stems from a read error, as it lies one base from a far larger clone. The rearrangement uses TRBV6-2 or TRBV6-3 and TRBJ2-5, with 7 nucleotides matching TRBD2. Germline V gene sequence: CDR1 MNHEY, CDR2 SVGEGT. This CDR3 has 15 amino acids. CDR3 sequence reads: CAISEWDGRRGEQYF. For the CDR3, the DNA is TGTGCCATCAGTGAATGGGACGGGAGGCGCGGTGAGCAGTACTTC.

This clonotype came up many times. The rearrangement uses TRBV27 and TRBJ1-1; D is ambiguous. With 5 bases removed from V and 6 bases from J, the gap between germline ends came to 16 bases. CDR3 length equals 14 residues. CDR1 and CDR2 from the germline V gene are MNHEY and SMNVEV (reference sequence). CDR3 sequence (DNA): TGTGCCAGCAGTCCCGGTGTAGGGTTGGCTGAAGCTTTCTTT. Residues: CASSPGVGLAEAFF.

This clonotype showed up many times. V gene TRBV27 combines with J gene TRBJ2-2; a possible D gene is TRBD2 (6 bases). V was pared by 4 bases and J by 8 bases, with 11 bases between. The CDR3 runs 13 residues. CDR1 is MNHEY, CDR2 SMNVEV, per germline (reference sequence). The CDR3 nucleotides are TGTGCCAGCAGTTCATATCGGGGGGGGGAGCTGTTTTTT. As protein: CASSSYRGGELFF.

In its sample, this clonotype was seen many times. The CDR3 coding sequence is TGCAGTGCCCGCCCGGGAGGGGTTAACACTGAAGCTTTCTTT. This codes for CSARPGGVNTEAFF. The chain is built from TRBV20-1 and TRBJ1-1; D perhaps matches TRBD1 (5 bases). Germline V gene lookup returns CDR1 DFQATT and CDR2 SNEGSKA (reference sequence). V was cut by 6 bases and J by 2 bases, with 16 bases left in between. The CDR3 is made up of 14 amino acids.

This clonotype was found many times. The CDR3 DNA sequence: TGCAGTGCTAGAGAGGTTAGGACAGGACGGACCGGGGAGCTGTTTTTT. Translated: CSAREVRTGRTGELFF. The chain links TRBV20-1 to TRBJ2-2, with 7 positions matching TRBD1. CDR1 and CDR2 (germline): DFQATT, SNEGSKA (reference sequence). This CDR3 is built from 16 residues. Losses at the gene ends were 0 bases for V and 5 bases for J; bases not matched to a gene: 9.

The CDR3 spells CASSESLPGYQPQHF. Here the CDR3 DNA reads TGTGCCAGCAGTGAATCTTTGCCAGGTTATCAGCCCCAGCATTTT. The chain couples TRBV6-2 or TRBV6-3 to TRBJ1-5; D gene unclear. The CDR3 covers 15 residues. The ends were cut back, 5 bases at V and 5 bases at J, with 16 bases in the middle. From germline, CDR1 is MNHEY and CDR2 SVGEGT.

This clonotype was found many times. The CDR3, as DNA: TGCGCCAGCAGCCCCCGCGAGGGCCCCTACGAGCAGTACTTC. Protein product: CASSPREGPYEQYF. The rearrangement uses TRBV4-1 and TRBJ2-7; D is possibly TRBD2 (5 bases). The V end was cut by 4 bases, the J end by 2 bases, with 12 bases between. CDR3 length: 14 amino acids. CDR1 and CDR2 from the germline V gene are MGHRA and YSYEKL.

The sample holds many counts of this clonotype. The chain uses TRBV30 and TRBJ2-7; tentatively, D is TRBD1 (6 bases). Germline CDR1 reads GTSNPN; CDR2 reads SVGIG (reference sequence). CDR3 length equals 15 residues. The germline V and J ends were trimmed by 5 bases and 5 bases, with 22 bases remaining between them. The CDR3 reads CAWRDPKRGSHEQYF. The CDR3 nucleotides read TGTGCCTGGCGGGACCCGAAGAGGGGGTCCCACGAGCAGTACTTC.

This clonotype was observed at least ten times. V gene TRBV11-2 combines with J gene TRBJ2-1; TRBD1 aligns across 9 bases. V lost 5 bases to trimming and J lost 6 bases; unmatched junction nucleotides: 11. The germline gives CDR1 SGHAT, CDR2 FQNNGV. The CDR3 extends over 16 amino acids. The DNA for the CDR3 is TGTGCCAGCAGCACACCTTACGGGACAGGGACCAATGAGCAGTTCTTC. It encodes CASSTPYGTGTNEQFF.

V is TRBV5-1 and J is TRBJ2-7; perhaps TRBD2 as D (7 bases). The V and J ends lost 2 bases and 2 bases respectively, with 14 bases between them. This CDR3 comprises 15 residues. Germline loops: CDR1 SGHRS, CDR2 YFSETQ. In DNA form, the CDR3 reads TGCGCCAGCAGCTTTAGGCGAGGGGGGGCCTACGAGCAGTACTTC. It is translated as CASSFRRGGAYEQYF.